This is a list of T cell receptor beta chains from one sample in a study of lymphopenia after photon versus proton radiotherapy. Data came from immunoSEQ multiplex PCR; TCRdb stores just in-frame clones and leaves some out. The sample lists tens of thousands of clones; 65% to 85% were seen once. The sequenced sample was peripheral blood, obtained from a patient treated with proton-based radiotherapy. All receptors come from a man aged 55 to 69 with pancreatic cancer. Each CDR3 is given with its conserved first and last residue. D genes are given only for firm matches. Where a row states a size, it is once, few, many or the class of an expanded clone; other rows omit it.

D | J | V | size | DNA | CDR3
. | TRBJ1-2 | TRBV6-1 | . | TGTGCCAGCAACGGAGGCAGGGTGGTCTATGGCTACACCTTC | CASNGGRVVYGYTF
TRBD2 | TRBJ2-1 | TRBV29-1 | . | TGCAGCGTTTCTAGACTAGCGGGAGAGTATGGTGAGCAGTTCTTC | CSVSRLAGEYGEQFF
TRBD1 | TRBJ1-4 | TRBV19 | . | TGTGCCAGTAGTATAAAGGACAGGCCCGGAAAACTGTTTTTT | CASSIKDRPGKLFF
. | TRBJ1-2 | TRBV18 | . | TGTGCCAGCACCCTTAACGACAGGATGAATGGCTACACCTTC | CASTLNDRMNGYTF
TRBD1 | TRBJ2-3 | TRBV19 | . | TGTGCCAGTAGGGCAGGACAGGGGGGAGATACGCAGTATTTT | CASRAGQGGDTQYF
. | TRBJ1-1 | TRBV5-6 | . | TGTGCCAGCAGCTTAGGGTTGGTAAGGACTGAAGCTTTCTTT | CASSLGLVRTEAFF
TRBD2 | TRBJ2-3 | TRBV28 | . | TGTGCCAGCAGTTTATTCCCTAGCGGGAGTGGTACAGATACGCAGTATTTT | CASSLFPSGSGTDTQYF
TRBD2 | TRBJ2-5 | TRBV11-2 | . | TGTGCCAGCAGCTCCTGGGGTCTCGGGACTAGAGGAGAGACCCAGTACTTC | CASSSWGLGTRGETQYF
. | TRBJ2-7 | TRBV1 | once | TGCACCAGCTTCCTTTGGCGGTTGAGTTACGAGCAGTACTTC | CTSFLWRLSYEQYF
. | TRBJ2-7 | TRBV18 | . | TGTGCCAGCTCACGGGAGGGGGGGTCCGGGTACGAGCAGTACTTC | CASSREGGSGYEQYF
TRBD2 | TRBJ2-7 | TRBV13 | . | TGTGCCAGCAGCTTAGGGACTAGCGGGAGTTTGGGGAGCTACGAGCAGTACTTC | CASSLGTSGSLGSYEQYF
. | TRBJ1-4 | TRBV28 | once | TGTGCCAGCAGTTTGACAGTTCCTAATGAAAAACTGTTTTTT | CASSLTVPNEKLFF
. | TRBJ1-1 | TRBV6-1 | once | TGTGCCAGCAGTGAACTAGGCCCGGGCACTGAAGCTTTCTTT | CASSELGPGTEAFF
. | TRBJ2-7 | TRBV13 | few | TGTGCCACCGACTCCGGGCGAGTGGTTGACTACGAGCAGTACTTC | CATDSGRVVDYEQYF
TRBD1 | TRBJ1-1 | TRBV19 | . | TGTGCCAGTAGTATTACAGGGGAGAACACTGAAGCTTTCTTT | CASSITGENTEAFF
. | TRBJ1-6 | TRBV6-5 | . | TGTGCCAGCAGCTTCTACGGGCTTTATAATTCACCCCTCCACTTT | CASSFYGLYNSPLHF
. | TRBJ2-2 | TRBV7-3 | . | TGTGCCAGCAGCCAAGGCAGCACCGGGGAGCTGTTTTTT | CASSQGSTGELFF
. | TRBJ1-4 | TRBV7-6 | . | TGTGCCAGCAGCTTGGATGGGCCTAATGAAAAACTGTTTTTT | CASSLDGPNEKLFF